This record covers a single T cell receptor (beta chain). This specimen comes from a study of blood T cell repertoires in COVID-19. The overall study: COVID-19 samples collected from the United States, Italy and Spain covered acute and convalescent phases. PBMCs, B-cell-depleted T cells, or T cells provided the cDNA or gDNA that made up the material.

V was clipped by 5 bases and J by 9 bases; unmatched bases: 11. Looked up from germline, CDR1 is MGHRA and CDR2 is YSYEKL. This CDR3 is built from 15 residues. As handled by the study authors: The authors estimated nucleated cell counts from reference gene primer amplification. Only in-frame clones appear in the TCRdb table, and some are missing; sequencing was by immunoSEQ multiplex PCR. The D gene and trimming were derived from the DNA, and the V and J assignments and clone size from that table. The table includes around 94,000 clones, more than 85% detected once. Sample: peripheral blood. The chain employs TRBV4-1 and TRBJ2-1; 9 nucleotides align to TRBD1. The receptor was derived from a man aged 45 to 65 with active or convalescent COVID-19. CDR3 region: CASSDAGTGLSEQFF. The CDR3 coding sequence is TGCGCCAGCAGCGACGCCGGGACAGGGCTCTCTGAGCAGTTCTTC.